One and the same sample provided the 19 T cell receptor beta chains below, sequenced in a study of blood T cell repertoires in COVID-19. Here immunoSEQ multiplex PCR was the method, and the copy in TCRdb shows in-frame clones only, minus some. The sample lists 220,000 or so clones, roughly 92% seen once, with 0.75% to 1% in the top ten. Material for sequencing was peripheral blood. The receptors were gathered from a man in his fifties or sixties with COVID-19, enrolled during active disease.

In this sample, this clone turned up a few times. The chain couples TRBV2 to TRBJ2-2, with 12 bases matching TRBD2. Losses at the gene ends were 7 bases for V and 7 bases for J; bases not matched to a gene: 7. The length of the CDR3 is 15 residues. Germline CDR1 and CDR2: SNHLY and FYNNEI. The CDR3 spells CASTVSTSGGGELFF. CDR3 in DNA: TGTGCCAGCACGGTATCGACTAGCGGGGGCGGGGAGCTGTTTTTT.

The chain uses TRBV19 and TRBJ1-1, with TRBD1 matching 10 bases. Trimming removed 3 bases from V and 6 bases from J; junction bases left unmatched: 10. The CDR3 runs 16 residues. The germline gives CDR1 LNHDA, CDR2 SQIVND (reference sequence). The CDR3 DNA is TGTGCCAGTAGTATTCGAAATACCGGGACAGGGGCTGAAGCTTTCTTT. Its translation is CASSIRNTGTGAEAFF.

This clone was seen only once. V gene TRBV24-1 combines with J gene TRBJ2-1; D is ambiguous. The V end was cut by 6 bases, the J end by 0 bases, with 17 bases between. This CDR3 contains 17 residues. Per the germline V gene, CDR1 is KGHDR and CDR2 is SFDVKD. The CDR3 here is CATSSSGQVSSYNEQFF. The CDR3 bases are TGTGCCACCAGTTCGTCTGGGCAGGTGAGCTCCTACAATGAGCAGTTCTTC.

The rearrangement joins TRBV7-2 to TRBJ1-3; D gene uncertain. Germline V CDR1 and CDR2: SGHTA, FQGNSA. Trimming shortened V by 5 bases and J by 10 bases, and 15 bases separated the two germline ends. The CDR3 runs 13 residues. Here the CDR3 DNA reads TGTGCCAGCAGCCCCTGGGTAACCGGGACCATATATTTT. Amino acids: CASSPWVTGTIYF.

The chain is built from TRBV19 and TRBJ2-4; D is unresolved. V was cut by 1 base and J by 7 bases, with 11 bases left in between. This CDR3 region has 14 residues. Germline loops: CDR1 LNHDA, CDR2 SQIVND (reference sequence). The CDR3 DNA follows: TGTGCCAGTAGTATAGCCAGGTTCAGGAACATTCAGTACTTC. Protein: CASSIARFRNIQYF.

In regard to this clone: The same CDR3 also results from other DNA sequences found in this sample. V is TRBV9 and J is TRBJ1-3, with D uncertain. V was trimmed by 0 bases and J by 0 bases, leaving 7 bases between them. The length of the CDR3 is 15 residues. CDR1 and CDR2 (germline): SGDLS, YYNGEE. The CDR3 loop is CASSVAGNSGNTIYF. The CDR3 DNA is TGTGCCAGCAGCGTAGCGGGTAACTCTGGAAACACCATATATTTT.

V gene TRBV3-1 (or the pseudogene TRBV3-2) combines with J gene TRBJ1-3; TRBD1 agrees at 7 bases. Germline values: CDR1 LGHDT, CDR2 YNNKEL (reference sequence). After removal of 4 bases from V and 0 bases from J, the junction contained 3 bases not matched to a gene. This CDR3 spans 15 amino acids. In DNA form, the CDR3 reads TGTGCCAGCAGCCTTAGGACAGGCTCTGGAAACACCATATATTTT. Translation: CASSLRTGSGNTIYF.

V gene TRBV5-1 combines with J gene TRBJ1-4, with 9 nucleotides matching TRBD1. The CDR3 covers 14 residues. V dropped 7 bases and J dropped 4; count of bases not matched to a gene: 5. Germline lookup yields CDR1 SGHRS and CDR2 YFSETQ. CDR3 bases: TGCGCCAGCCATAGGGGACAGGGTAATGAAAAACTGTTTTTT. Protein sequence: CASHRGQGNEKLFF.

The rearrangement uses TRBV9 and TRBJ2-1; 13 bases are shared with TRBD2. Germline-derived CDR1 and CDR2 are SGDLS and YYNGEE. The CDR3 totals 15 residues. The trim removed 4 bases at V and 6 bases at J, leaving 4 bases unmatched. CDR3 DNA: TGTGCCAGCAGCCAGACTAGCGGGAGGAGCAATGAGCAGTTCTTC. This encodes CASSQTSGRSNEQFF.

This chain links TRBV5-1 with TRBJ2-1; a weak D match, TRBD2 (6 bases). Trimming pared 4 bases from V and 7 bases from J, leaving 15 bases between. From germline, CDR1 is SGHRS and CDR2 YFSETQ. This CDR3 region has 14 residues. The CDR3 nucleotides are TGCGCCAGCAGCGCACGACTAGGCGCGAATGAGCAGTTCTTC. It specifies CASSARLGANEQFF.

The V gene is TRBV14, the J gene TRBJ1-6; no clear D. The CDR3 spans 13 residues. Germline CDR1 SGHDN, CDR2 FVKESK. V lost 5 bases and J 7 bases, leaving 9 bases between the germline ends. As DNA, the CDR3 is TGTGCCAGCAGCTCTATCCAAAATTCACCCCTCCACTTT. Protein sequence: CASSSIQNSPLHF.

The chain combines TRBV5-4 with TRBJ2-7, with D perhaps TRBD1 (6 bases). Trimming shortened V by 0 bases and J by 7 bases, and 17 bases separated the two germline ends. The CDR3 sequence is 15 residues long. Per the germline V gene, CDR1 is SGHNT and CDR2 is YYREEE (reference sequence). The CDR3 protein is CASSLAGQYMGEQYF. The CDR3, as DNA: TGTGCCAGCAGCTTGGCGGGACAATATATGGGGGAGCAGTACTTC.

The chain is built from TRBV28 and TRBJ2-3; weak D call: TRBD2 (6 bases). The CDR3 has 17 amino acids. CDR1 is MDHEN, CDR2 SYDVKM, per germline. V lost 1 base and J lost 1, with 15 bases in between. The CDR3 DNA reads TGTGCCAGCAGTTTATACGCCCCGCGGGACCGCACAGATACGCAGTATTTT. It is translated as CASSLYAPRDRTDTQYF. The full variable domain, in which reference TRBV28 and TRBJ2-3 provide the parts outside the CDR3, is DVKVTQSSRYLVKRTGEKVFLECVQDMDHENMFWYRQDPGLGLRLIYFSYDVKMKEKGDIPEGYSVSREKKERFSLILESASTNQTSMYLCASSLYAPRDRTDTQYFGPGTRLTVL.

The CDR3: CASSPVQGYEQYF. DNA for the CDR3: TGTGCCAGCTCACCAGTACAGGGGTACGAGCAGTACTTC. The chain joins TRBV18 to TRBJ2-7, with 7 bases identical to TRBD1. Trimming removed 2 bases from V and 4 bases from J; junction bases left unmatched: 2. This CDR3 has 13 residues. Looked up from germline, CDR1 is KGHSH and CDR2 is LQKENI.

J is TRBJ1-2 and V is TRBV5-1, with D unclear. The CDR3 covers 15 residues. From germline, CDR1 is SGHRS and CDR2 YFSETQ. V was clipped by 1 base and J by 0 bases, with 10 bases between them. The CDR3: CASSLLSHPNYGYTF. The CDR3 nucleotides are TGCGCCAGCAGCTTGTTGTCACACCCTAACTATGGCTACACCTTC.

The rearrangement links TRBV5-4 to TRBJ1-1; TRBD1 matches at 7 bases. There are 16 residues in the CDR3. Trimming cost V 4 bases and J 1 base; bases outside gene matches: 10. From germline, CDR1 is SGHNT and CDR2 YYREEE (reference sequence). The CDR3 DNA follows: TGTGCCAGCAGCGCGGGTACAGGGGCCCCGAACACTGAAGCTTTCTTT. It specifies CASSAGTGAPNTEAFF.

The rearrangement links TRBV9 to TRBJ2-1; no clear D gene. Trimming shortened V by 0 bases and J by 9 bases, and 7 bases separated the two germline ends. The CDR3 totals 12 residues. Germline V gives CDR1 SGDLS, CDR2 YYNGEE. CDR3 DNA sequence: TGTGCCAGCAGCGTAGCGGCGGCTGAGCAGTTCTTC. It specifies CASSVAAAEQFF.

The chain links TRBV11-2 to TRBJ1-1, with D uncertain. This CDR3 has 11 amino acids. Germline V lookup: CDR1 SGHAT, CDR2 FQNNGV. The germline V and J ends were trimmed by 3 bases and 12 bases, with 11 bases remaining between them. CDR3 sequence reads: CASSFSSLTFF. Written as DNA, the CDR3 is TGTGCCAGCAGCTTCTCGTCTTTAACTTTCTTT. The full variable domain, rest sourced from reference TRBV11-2 and TRBJ1-1, is EAGVAQSPRYKIIEKRQSVAFWCNPISGHATLYWYQQILGQGPKLLIQFQNNGVVDDSQLPKDRFSAERLKGVDSTLKIQPAKLEDSAVYLCASSFSSLTFFGQGTRLTVV.

The chain combines TRBV27 with TRBJ1-2; TRBD1 agrees at 7 bases. The V gene end was trimmed by 5 bases and the J gene end by 7 bases; junction bases not matched to a gene: 10. Germline CDR1 and CDR2: MNHEY and SMNVEV (reference sequence). This CDR3 has 14 residues. CDR3 loop: CASSPRQGLAGYTF. Here the CDR3 DNA reads TGTGCCAGCAGTCCCCGACAGGGACTAGCTGGCTACACCTTC.